These T cell receptor beta chains were read from a single sample in a study of OX40 agonist ivuxolimab in advanced cancers. The table came from immunoSEQ multiplex PCR; TCRdb's copy has only in-frame clones and leaves some out. The table has 65,000 to 100,000 clones, more than 90% seen once. Sequences were derived from CD4+ or CD8+ T cells sorted from blood, sampled in a trial of the OX40 agonist ivuxolimab. The source of these receptors is an adult with an advanced solid tumor such as melanoma, head and neck, liver or kidney cancer. Each CDR3 is given with its conserved first and last residue. Each record gives: J gene, clone size, D gene, V gene, CDR3 DNA, CDR3 protein. A D gene is named only where the DNA matches it firmly. Clone size is given for some rows only: seen once, a few or many times, or a class if the clone is expanded.

>TRBJ2-3|once|NA|TRBV5-5
TGTGCCAGCAGCTTGGTGTGGAGGGCCACAGATACGCAGTATTTT
CASSLVWRATDTQYF
>TRBJ2-1|once|NA|TRBV11-2
TGTGCCAGCAGCTTAGCGGCTAGCTTTTCGAGCTCCTACAATGAGCAGTTCTTC
CASSLAASFSSSYNEQFF
>TRBJ2-5|once|NA|TRBV4-1
TGCGCCAGCAGCCAAGAGGGGGTCGGGCAAGAGACCCAGTACTTC
CASSQEGVGQETQYF
>TRBJ2-7|NA|NA|TRBV15
TGTGCCACCAGCATCCATGGGGGAGAGCAGTACTTC
CATSIHGGEQYF
>TRBJ2-2|NA|TRBD1|TRBV5-1
TGCGCCAGCAGCCCGGGGACAGGGGGCCCCACCGGGGAGCTGTTTTTT
CASSPGTGGPTGELFF
>TRBJ2-2|NA|TRBD1|TRBV11-1
TGTGCCAGCAGCTTAGAAGGGACAGGGGTGAACACCGGGGAGCTGTTTTTT
CASSLEGTGVNTGELFF
>TRBJ2-6|NA|NA|TRBV5-1
TGCGCCAGCAGGGCCTCTGGGGCCAACGTCCTGACTTTC
CASRASGANVLTF
>TRBJ2-3|once|TRBD2|TRBV30
TGTGCCTGGAGTCCGACTAGCGGGAGGGCCCAGGGAGATACGCAGTATTTT
CAWSPTSGRAQGDTQYF
>TRBJ2-1|NA|TRBD2|TRBV19
TGTGCCAGTAGTAAACTAGCGGGAGGGGGTGAGCAGTTCTTC
CASSKLAGGGEQFF
>TRBJ1-6|NA|NA|TRBV5-6
TGTGCCAGCAGCTTCCCGGGTTCTGGTTCACCCCTCCACTTT
CASSFPGSGSPLHF
>TRBJ2-3|NA|TRBD2|TRBV7-2
TGTGCCAGCAGCTTTCTAGCGGGAGATACGCAGTATTTT
CASSFLAGDTQYF